The T cell receptor (beta chain) described here comes from a study of shared clonotypes between healthy human individuals. Positively selected for CCR7, the CD45RO-negative cells used as naive CD8 cells excluded terminally differentiated effector memory CD45RA+ cells. Study outcomes and limitations: Incompleteness in sorted-subset sequencing, despite large depth, was shown by rarefaction. Clonotype sharing across donors was expected to vary with sequencing depth.

Genomic DNA of each subset was evenly split across several immunoSEQ plates. TCRdb keeps only in-frame clones here, not all; method: immunoSEQ multiplex PCR. The profile shows millions of clones, approximately 95% of them singletons. Turning to this clone: Its antigen is unknown.

The sequencing input was naive CD8+ T cells sorted from blood. This receptor was taken from a young man in good health.

CDR3 nucleotides: TGTGCCAGCAGCTCCGGAGGACGGCCCATGAACACTGAAGCTTTCTTT. Residues: CASSSGGRPMNTEAFF. The chain is built from TRBV7-8 and TRBJ1-1; D not certain. Germline V gene lookup returns CDR1 SGHVS and CDR2 FQNEAQ. The CDR3 spans 16 residues. V was cut by 4 bases and J by 0 bases, with 15 bases left in between.